These 26 T cell receptor beta chains came from one sample sequenced in a study of cytomegalovirus exposure and HLA in healthy donors. With 60 Vbeta and 13 Jbeta primers, the PCR was carried out. Libraries were prepared by immunoSEQ multiplex PCR; TCRdb keeps only in-frame clonotypes and omits some of them. The sample includes 90,000 to 120,000 clones, 78% of them seen just once. The sequenced material came from PBMCs. The receptors originated from a woman between 40 and 55 years old in good health and CMV-seronegative.

V is TRBV7-9 and J is TRBJ2-7; D is uncertain. This CDR3 is 11 amino acids long. Germline V gene data show CDR1 as SEHNR and CDR2 as FQNEAQ (reference sequence). V lost 4 bases, J lost 6 bases, and 7 bases lay in between. CDR3: CASSSTTEQYF. The CDR3 DNA follows: TGTGCCAGCAGCTCTACCACCGAGCAGTACTTC.

This clone has only a few counts. This chain uses TRBV6-6 with TRBJ2-7, with a possible D match to TRBD1 (7 bases). Germline V CDR1 and CDR2: MNHNY, SVGAGI (reference sequence). The CDR3 length is 14 residues. V was shortened by 6 bases and J by 3 bases, with 15 bases between the two germline ends. Written as DNA, the CDR3 is TGTGCCAGCAGGGATAACAGGGGACTCTACGAGCAGTACTTC. It translates to CASRDNRGLYEQYF.

The rearrangement joins TRBV11-2 to TRBJ2-1, with 7 bases matching TRBD2. Germline CDR1 is SGHAT and CDR2 is FQNNGV. V was clipped by 6 bases and J by 9 bases; unmatched bases: 8. This CDR3 has 13 residues. The CDR3 DNA sequence: TGTGCCAGCAGTCTAGAAGCGGGGATTGAGCAGTTCTTC. It codes for CASSLEAGIEQFF.

The V and J genes are TRBV5-1 and TRBJ2-7; TRBD2 matches 14 bases. Germline trimming cut 5 bases from V and 6 bases from J; bases unmatched to any gene: 16. CDR1 is SGHRS and CDR2 is YFSETQ in the germline V gene. The CDR3 has 18 amino acids. The CDR3 DNA reads as TGCGCCAGCAGTACCCGCGGCAGGACTAGCGGGAGGATGGGCGAGCAGTACTTC. Protein product: CASSTRGRTSGRMGEQYF.

This clone occurred once. The chain links TRBV7-2 to TRBJ2-7; no clear D gene. Trimming pared 2 bases from V and 4 bases from J, leaving 9 bases between. The CDR3 totals 13 residues. The germline gives CDR1 SGHTA, CDR2 FQGNSA. This CDR3 reads CASSLITPYEQYF. DNA for the CDR3: TGTGCCAGCAGCTTAATTACACCTTACGAGCAGTACTTC.

This clone was seen more than once but under ten times. V and J are TRBV2 and TRBJ2-7; TRBD1 agrees at 10 bases. J was trimmed by 3 bases and V by 4 bases; bases with no gene match: 9. Germline V gene lookup returns CDR1 SNHLY and CDR2 FYNNEI. CDR3 length equals 16 residues. CDR3 in amino acids: CASSGQGQGNFYEQYF. CDR3 nucleotides: TGTGCCAGCAGTGGCCAGGGACAGGGGAACTTCTACGAGCAGTACTTC.

This clone came up a few times. Other nucleotide sequences from this sample produce the same CDR3. The chain recombines TRBV14 with TRBJ1-1, with no clear D. CDR3 length: 14 residues. V was trimmed by 1 base and J by 1 base, leaving 7 bases between them. Germline CDR1 is SGHDN and CDR2 is FVKESK. The CDR3: CASSQGHANTEAFF. Written as DNA, the CDR3 is TGTGCCAGCAGCCAAGGGCACGCGAACACTGAAGCTTTCTTT.

The chain has TRBV7-2 and TRBJ1-1, with 10 bases lining up with TRBD1. The CDR3 consists of 15 residues. Trimming removed 4 bases from V and 5 bases from J; junction bases left unmatched: 7. Per germline, CDR1 SGHTA and CDR2 FQGNSA. The CDR3 spells CASSSWDRGLTEAFF. DNA for the CDR3: TGTGCCAGCAGCTCATGGGACAGGGGCCTTACTGAAGCTTTCTTT.

This clone has just a few counts. The chain recombines TRBV27 with TRBJ2-7; the D gene is possibly TRBD2 (6 bases). Trimming cost V 5 bases and J 2 bases, with 13 bases left between them. This CDR3 has 14 amino acids. Germline CDR1 MNHEY, CDR2 SMNVEV (reference sequence). DNA of the CDR3: TGTGCCAGCAGTAGGTCGGGGAGGACCTACGAGCAGTACTTC. The encoded protein is CASSRSGRTYEQYF.

The V call is TRBV28, the J call TRBJ2-3; 10 positions match TRBD1. V was clipped by 4 bases and J by 3 bases; unmatched bases: 4. The germline gives CDR1 MDHEN, CDR2 SYDVKM. This CDR3 contains 15 residues. CDR3 sequence (DNA): TGTGCCAGCAGTTACGGGACAGGGGTTACAGATACGCAGTATTTT. Amino acids: CASSYGTGVTDTQYF.

The rearrangement joins TRBV7-2 to TRBJ2-7; the D gene is possibly TRBD1 (5 bases). Germline-derived CDR1 and CDR2 are SGHTA and FQGNSA. V lost 5 bases, J lost 0 bases, and 14 bases lay in between. The CDR3 sequence is 15 residues long. The CDR3 nucleotides read TGTGCCAGCAGCGCGACAGTCCTGAGCTCCTACGAGCAGTACTTC. Protein: CASSATVLSSYEQYF.

The chain recombines TRBV29-1 with TRBJ2-7; D is perhaps TRBD2 (5 bases). Germline V gene lookup returns CDR1 SQVTM and CDR2 ANQGSEA. The CDR3 covers 16 residues. Trimming shortened V by 7 bases and J by 6 bases, and 28 bases separated the two germline ends. The CDR3 nucleotides read TGCAGCGCTCTACTTCCTGGGAGAAGGGTCAGAAGCGAGCAGTACTTC. Its protein is CSALLPGRRVRSEQYF.

The V call is TRBV19, the J call TRBJ1-2; the D gene is possibly TRBD1 (5 bases). Germline V gene lookup returns CDR1 LNHDA and CDR2 SQIVND (reference sequence). V was clipped by 0 bases and J by 2 bases, with 10 bases between them. The CDR3 extends over 15 amino acids. The CDR3 DNA follows: TGTGCCAGTAGTATAGATCAGGCAGGGAACTATGGCTACACCTTC. This translates into CASSIDQAGNYGYTF.

This sequence joins TRBV28 and TRBJ2-6; D perhaps matches TRBD1 (6 bases). Trimming cost V 6 bases and J 4 bases, with 10 bases left between them. Germline V gene lookup returns CDR1 MDHEN and CDR2 SYDVKM. The CDR3 is made up of 14 amino acids. The CDR3 region is CASRGTKGANVLTF. CDR3 in DNA: TGTGCCAGCAGAGGGACAAAAGGGGCCAACGTCCTGACTTTC.

The chain links TRBV9 to TRBJ2-1; 12 bases match TRBD2. The V and J ends lost 1 base and 9 bases, in that order; junction bases with no gene match: 5. This CDR3 has 15 residues. Germline lookup yields CDR1 SGDLS and CDR2 YYNGEE. In DNA, the CDR3 is TGTGCCAGCAGCGTAAGACTAGCGGGAGAGGGTGAGCAGTTCTTC. This gives the protein CASSVRLAGEGEQFF.

The chain combines TRBV18 with TRBJ1-1; D unresolved. Deletions cut 3 bases from V and 3 bases from J, with 11 bases between. Germline-derived CDR1 and CDR2 are KGHSH and LQKENI. This CDR3 has 14 amino acids. CDR3 nucleotides: TGTGCCAGCTCACCCTCCTTATCGGACACTGAAGCTTTCTTT. Encoded protein: CASSPSLSDTEAFF.

V gene TRBV21-1 combines with J gene TRBJ1-2; the table's D call, TRBD1, was not checked against the DNA. TRBV21-1 is deemed a pseudogene. This CDR3 comprises 16 residues. Written as DNA, the CDR3 is TGTGCCAGCAGCAAGCCTCTTACAGGGGACATAGTTGGCTACACCTTC. Its protein is CASSKPLTGDIVGYTF.

The chain has TRBV30 and TRBJ1-5, with unresolved D. Germline CDR1 GTSNPN, CDR2 SVGIG (reference sequence). There are 17 residues in the CDR3. Trimming left V 2 bases short and J 0 bases short, with 17 bases between. The CDR3 bases are TGTGCCTGGAGTATCCGGGAGGGATATAGTAGCAATCAGCCCCAGCATTTT. This sequence encodes CAWSIREGYSSNQPQHF.

The V gene is TRBV5-1, the J gene TRBJ2-7; a possible D gene is TRBD2 (5 bases). V was cut by 2 bases and J by 5 bases, with 17 bases left in between. The CDR3 extends over 15 amino acids. Germline V gene lookup returns CDR1 SGHRS and CDR2 YFSETQ. The CDR3 protein is CASSLPSGSGNEQYF. In DNA, the CDR3 is TGCGCCAGCAGCTTACCGTCGGGGTCGGGAAACGAGCAGTACTTC.

The V call is TRBV14, the J call TRBJ2-7; maybe TRBD1 (5 bases). The CDR3 has 13 amino acids. Trimming removed 4 bases at V and 9 bases at J, with 16 bases between. The V gene's germline CDR1 is SGHDN and CDR2 FVKESK. CDR3 residues: CASSLIQGAAQYF. As DNA, the CDR3 is TGTGCCAGCAGCCTTATCCAAGGGGCAGCGCAGTACTTC. The variable domain in full, completed from reference TRBV14 and TRBJ2-7, reads EAGVTQFPSHSVIEKGQTVTLRCDPISGHDNLYWYRRVMGKEIKFLLHFVKESKQDESGMPNNRFLAERTGGTYSTLKVQPAELEDSGVYFCASSLIQGAAQYFGPGTRLTVT.

This clone was detected once. The chain has TRBV6-5 and TRBJ1-4; TRBD1 matches at 7 bases. The CDR3 is made up of 12 amino acids. Germline CDR1 MNHEY, CDR2 SVGAGI. The J segment lost 7 bases and the V segment lost 10 bases, leaving 6 bases of the junction unmatched. The CDR3 bases are TGTGCCACTAGACAGGGAGCTGAAAAACTGTTTTTT. Its translation: CATRQGAEKLFF.

V usage is TRBV27 and J usage is TRBJ2-2; possible D gene TRBD1, 5 bases. Trimming stripped 3 bases from V and 4 bases from J, with 9 bases between. Germline assignment: CDR1 MNHEY and CDR2 SMNVEV (reference sequence). The CDR3 loop spans 14 amino acids. CDR3 sequence reads: CASSLLGATGELFF. In nucleotides, the CDR3 is TGTGCCAGCAGTTTGTTAGGGGCCACCGGGGAGCTGTTTTTT.

The rearrangement joins TRBV11-2 to TRBJ2-5; D is possibly TRBD1 (6 bases). The DNA end is more similar to TRBJ2-7, so the J call may be wrong. In germline, CDR1 is SGHAT, CDR2 FQNNGV. The CDR3 has 13 amino acids. As DNA, the CDR3 is TGTGCCAGCGTACCGACAGGTCTCTACGAGCAGTACTTC. Its protein product is CASVPTGLYEQYF.

This clone was seen a handful of times. This chain connects TRBV10-3 to TRBJ1-1; the match to TRBD1 covers 7 bases. The CDR3 runs to 13 residues. V was clipped by 0 bases and J by 7 bases; unmatched bases: 2. Germline CDR1 reads ENHRY; CDR2 reads SYGVKD. CDR3 amino acids: CAISESRQGEAFF. CDR3 DNA: TGTGCCATCAGTGAGTCGCGACAGGGTGAAGCTTTCTTT.

The chain uses TRBV5-1 and TRBJ1-6; D is perhaps TRBD1 (6 bases). The germline V and J ends were trimmed by 1 base and 7 bases, with 15 bases remaining between them. This CDR3 comprises 16 residues. The germline V gene encodes CDR1 SGHRS and CDR2 YFSETQ. In DNA, the CDR3 is TGCGCCAGCAGCTTGTCTTGGGGGCGCCGGAATTCACCCCTCCACTTT. It yields the protein CASSLSWGRRNSPLHF. Variable domain in full (rest from reference TRBV5-1 and TRBJ1-6): KAGVTQTPRYLIKTRGQQVTLSCSPISGHRSVSWYQQTPGQGLQFLFEYFSETQRNKGNFPGRFSGRQFSNSRSEMNVSTLELGDSALYLCASSLSWGRRNSPLHFGNGTRLTVT.

The V call is TRBV14, the J call TRBJ1-2; perhaps TRBD1 as D (5 bases). The V end lost 3 bases, the J end lost 8 bases, and 13 bases lay between the germline ends. The CDR3 has 13 residues. CDR1 is SGHDN and CDR2 is FVKESK in the germline V gene. CDR3: CASSHTRTGGYTF. The CDR3 DNA follows: TGTGCCAGCAGCCATACAAGAACAGGAGGCTACACCTTC. The whole variable domain, remainder taken from reference TRBV14 and TRBJ1-2, is EAGVTQFPSHSVIEKGQTVTLRCDPISGHDNLYWYRRVMGKEIKFLLHFVKESKQDESGMPNNRFLAERTGGTYSTLKVQPAELEDSGVYFCASSHTRTGGYTFGSGTRLTVV.